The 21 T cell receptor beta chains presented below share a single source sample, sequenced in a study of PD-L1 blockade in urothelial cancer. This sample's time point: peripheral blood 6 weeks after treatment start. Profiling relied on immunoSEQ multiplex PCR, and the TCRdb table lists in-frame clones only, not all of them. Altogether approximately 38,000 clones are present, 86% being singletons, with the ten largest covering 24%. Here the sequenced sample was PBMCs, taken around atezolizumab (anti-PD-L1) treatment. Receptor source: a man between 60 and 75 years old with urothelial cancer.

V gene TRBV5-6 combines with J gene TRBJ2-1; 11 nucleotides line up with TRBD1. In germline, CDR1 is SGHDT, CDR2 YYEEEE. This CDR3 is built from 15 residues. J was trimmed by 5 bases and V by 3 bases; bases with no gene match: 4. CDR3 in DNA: TGTGCCAGCAGCTCTGGACAGGGGGCTCACAATGAGCAGTTCTTC. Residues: CASSSGQGAHNEQFF. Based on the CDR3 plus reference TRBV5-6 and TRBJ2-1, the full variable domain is DAGVTQSPTHLIKTRGQQVTLRCSPKSGHDTVSWYQQALGQGPQFIFQYYEEEERQRGNFPDRFSGHQFPNYSSELNVNALLLGDSALYLCASSSGQGAHNEQFFGPGTRLTVL.

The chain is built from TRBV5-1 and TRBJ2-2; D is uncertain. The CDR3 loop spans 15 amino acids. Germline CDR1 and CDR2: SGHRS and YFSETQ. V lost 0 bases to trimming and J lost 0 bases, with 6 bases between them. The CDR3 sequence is CASSLGHSNTGELFF. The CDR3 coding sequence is TGCGCCAGCAGCTTGGGACATTCGAACACCGGGGAGCTGTTTTTT.

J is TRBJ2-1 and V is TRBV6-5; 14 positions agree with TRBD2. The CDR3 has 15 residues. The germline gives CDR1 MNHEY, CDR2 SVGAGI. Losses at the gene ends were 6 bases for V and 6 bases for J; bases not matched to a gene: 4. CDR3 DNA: TGTGCCAGCAGACCGGGACTAGCGGGAGCCAATGAGCAGTTCTTC. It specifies CASRPGLAGANEQFF.

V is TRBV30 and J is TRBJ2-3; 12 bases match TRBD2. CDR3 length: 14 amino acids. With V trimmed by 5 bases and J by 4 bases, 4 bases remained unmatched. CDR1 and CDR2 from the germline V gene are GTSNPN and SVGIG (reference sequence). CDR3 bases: TGTGCCTGGGGGACTAGCGGGTGGGCAGATACGCAGTATTTT. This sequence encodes CAWGTSGWADTQYF.

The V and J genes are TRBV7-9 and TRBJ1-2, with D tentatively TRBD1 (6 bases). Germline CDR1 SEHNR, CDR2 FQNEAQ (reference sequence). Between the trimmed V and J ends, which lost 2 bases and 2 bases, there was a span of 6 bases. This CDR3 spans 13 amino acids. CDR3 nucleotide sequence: TGTGCCAGCAGCTTACAGGGGAACTATGGCTACACCTTC. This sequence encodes CASSLQGNYGYTF.

The CDR3 loop is CASSLVGRPSSGNTIYF. The CDR3 coding sequence is TGTGCCAGCAGCTTGGTGGGCAGGCCGAGCTCTGGAAACACCATATATTTT. The gene calls are TRBV5-5 and TRBJ1-3, with D unresolved. The CDR3 has 17 residues. Germline loops: CDR1 SGHKS, CDR2 YYEKEE (reference sequence). The V and J ends lost 0 bases and 0 bases respectively, with 13 bases between them.

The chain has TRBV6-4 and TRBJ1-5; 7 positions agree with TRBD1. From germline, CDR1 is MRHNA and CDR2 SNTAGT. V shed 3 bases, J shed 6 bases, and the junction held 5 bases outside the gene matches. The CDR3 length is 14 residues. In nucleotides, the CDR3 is TGTGCCAGCAGTGAAGGGTCAGGGGGTCAGCCCCAGCATTTT. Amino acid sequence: CASSEGSGGQPQHF.

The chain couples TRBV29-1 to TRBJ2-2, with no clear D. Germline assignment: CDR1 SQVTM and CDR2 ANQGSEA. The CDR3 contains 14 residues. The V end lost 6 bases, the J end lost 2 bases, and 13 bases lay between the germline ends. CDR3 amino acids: CSVTGVSNTGELFF. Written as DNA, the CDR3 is TGCAGCGTAACCGGAGTGTCAAACACCGGGGAGCTGTTTTTT.

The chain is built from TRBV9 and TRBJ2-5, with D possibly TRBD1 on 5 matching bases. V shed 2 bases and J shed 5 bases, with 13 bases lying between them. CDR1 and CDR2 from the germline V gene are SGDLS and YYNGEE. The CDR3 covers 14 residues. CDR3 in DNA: TGTGCCAGCAGCGTGTTATGGGGCGCGGAGACCCAGTACTTC. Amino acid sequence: CASSVLWGAETQYF.

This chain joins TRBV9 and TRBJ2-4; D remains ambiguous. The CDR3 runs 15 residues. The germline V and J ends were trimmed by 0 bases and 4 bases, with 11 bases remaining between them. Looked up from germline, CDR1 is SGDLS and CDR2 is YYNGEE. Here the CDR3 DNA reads TGTGCCAGCAGCGTAGGAACCGTGGCAAAAAACATTCAGTACTTC. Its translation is CASSVGTVAKNIQYF.

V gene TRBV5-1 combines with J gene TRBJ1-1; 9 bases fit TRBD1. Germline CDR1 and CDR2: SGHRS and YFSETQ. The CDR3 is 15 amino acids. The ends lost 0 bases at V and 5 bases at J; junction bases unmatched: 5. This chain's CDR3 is CASSLDGQGYTEAFF. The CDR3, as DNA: TGCGCCAGCAGCTTGGACGGACAGGGGTATACTGAAGCTTTCTTT.

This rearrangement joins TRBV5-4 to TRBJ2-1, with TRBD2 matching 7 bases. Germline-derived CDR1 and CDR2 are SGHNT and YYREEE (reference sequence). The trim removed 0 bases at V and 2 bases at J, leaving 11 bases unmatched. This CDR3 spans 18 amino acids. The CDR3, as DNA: TGTGCCAGCAGCTTGGCTGGGGGAGGGAACCGCCCCTACAATGAGCAGTTCTTC. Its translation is CASSLAGGGNRPYNEQFF.

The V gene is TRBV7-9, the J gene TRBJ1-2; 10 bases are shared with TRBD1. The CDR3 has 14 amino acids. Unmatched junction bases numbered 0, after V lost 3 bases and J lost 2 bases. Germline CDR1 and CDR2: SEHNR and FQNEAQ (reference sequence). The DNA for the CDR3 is TGTGCCAGCAGCTTGACAGGGGGCAACTATGGCTACACCTTC. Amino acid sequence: CASSLTGGNYGYTF.

The CDR3 sequence is CASSLGSVNSYEQYF. In DNA, the CDR3 is TGTGCCAGCAGCTTAGGTTCCGTTAATTCCTACGAGCAGTACTTC. The rearrangement uses TRBV11-2 and TRBJ2-7; D gene uncertain. V was shortened by 1 base and J by 1 base, with 11 bases between the two germline ends. The CDR3 runs to 15 residues. Per germline, CDR1 SGHAT and CDR2 FQNNGV.

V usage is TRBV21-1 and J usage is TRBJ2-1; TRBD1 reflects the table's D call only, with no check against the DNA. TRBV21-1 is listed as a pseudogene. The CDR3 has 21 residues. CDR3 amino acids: CASSKQFRGLILVIQGIKQFF. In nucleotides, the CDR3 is TGTGCCAGCAGCAAACAGTTTCGAGGCCTCATTTTAGTTATTCAGGGCATTAAGCAGTTCTTC.

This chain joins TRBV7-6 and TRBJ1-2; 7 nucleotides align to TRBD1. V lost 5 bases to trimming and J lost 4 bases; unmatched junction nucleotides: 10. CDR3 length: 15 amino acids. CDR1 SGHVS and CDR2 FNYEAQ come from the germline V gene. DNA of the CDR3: TGTGCCAGCAGCCCCCGGGACAGCTTATCCTATGGCTACACCTTC. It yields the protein CASSPRDSLSYGYTF.

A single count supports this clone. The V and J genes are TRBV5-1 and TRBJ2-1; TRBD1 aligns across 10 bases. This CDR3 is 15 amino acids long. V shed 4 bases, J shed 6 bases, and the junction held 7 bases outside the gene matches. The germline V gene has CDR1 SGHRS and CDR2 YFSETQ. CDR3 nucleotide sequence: TGCGCCAGCAGCCGCACCGGGACAGGGGCCAATGAGCAGTTCTTC. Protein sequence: CASSRTGTGANEQFF.

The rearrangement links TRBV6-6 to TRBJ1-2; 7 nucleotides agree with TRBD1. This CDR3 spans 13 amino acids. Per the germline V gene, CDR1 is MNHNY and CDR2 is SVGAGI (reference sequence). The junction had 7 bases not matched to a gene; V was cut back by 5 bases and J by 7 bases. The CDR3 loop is CASSLVTGFGYTF. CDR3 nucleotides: TGTGCCAGCAGTCTAGTGACAGGGTTTGGCTACACCTTC.

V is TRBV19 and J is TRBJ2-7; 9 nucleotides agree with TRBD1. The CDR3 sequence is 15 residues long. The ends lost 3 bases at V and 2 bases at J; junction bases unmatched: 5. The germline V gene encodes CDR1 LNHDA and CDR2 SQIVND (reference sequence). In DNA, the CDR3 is TGTGCCAGTAGTATGGAAGGGACAGGGCCCTACGAGCAGTACTTC. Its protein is CASSMEGTGPYEQYF.

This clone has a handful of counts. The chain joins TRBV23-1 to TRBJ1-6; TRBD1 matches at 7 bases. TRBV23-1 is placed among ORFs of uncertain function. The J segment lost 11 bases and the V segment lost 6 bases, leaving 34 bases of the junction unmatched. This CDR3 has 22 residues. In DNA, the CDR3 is TGCGCCAGCAGACACCGAATCCGGGACAGTCCTCTCGATACCTCCTGGAATGCACCCCTCCACTTT. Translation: CASRHRIRDSPLDTSWNAPLHF.

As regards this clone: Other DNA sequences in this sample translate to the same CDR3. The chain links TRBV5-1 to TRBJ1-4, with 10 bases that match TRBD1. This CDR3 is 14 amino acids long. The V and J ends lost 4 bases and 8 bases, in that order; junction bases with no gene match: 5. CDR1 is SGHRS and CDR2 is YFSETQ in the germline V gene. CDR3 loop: CASSIGQGVEKLFF. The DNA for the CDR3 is TGCGCCAGCAGCATTGGACAGGGGGTCGAAAAACTGTTTTTT.